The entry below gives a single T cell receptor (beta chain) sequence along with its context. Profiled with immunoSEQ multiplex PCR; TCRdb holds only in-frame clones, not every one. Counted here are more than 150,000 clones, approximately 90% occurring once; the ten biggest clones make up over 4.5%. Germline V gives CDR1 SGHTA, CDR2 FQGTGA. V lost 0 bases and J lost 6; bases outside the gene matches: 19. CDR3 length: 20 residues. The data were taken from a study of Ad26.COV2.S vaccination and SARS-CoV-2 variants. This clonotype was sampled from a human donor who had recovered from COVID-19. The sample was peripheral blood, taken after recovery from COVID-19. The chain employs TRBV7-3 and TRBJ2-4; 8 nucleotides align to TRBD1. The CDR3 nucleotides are TGTGCCAGCAGCTTAACGGCCCTTAGTACAGGGGGTCTGTTAAGAAACATTCAGTACTTC. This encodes CASSLTALSTGGLLRNIQYF.